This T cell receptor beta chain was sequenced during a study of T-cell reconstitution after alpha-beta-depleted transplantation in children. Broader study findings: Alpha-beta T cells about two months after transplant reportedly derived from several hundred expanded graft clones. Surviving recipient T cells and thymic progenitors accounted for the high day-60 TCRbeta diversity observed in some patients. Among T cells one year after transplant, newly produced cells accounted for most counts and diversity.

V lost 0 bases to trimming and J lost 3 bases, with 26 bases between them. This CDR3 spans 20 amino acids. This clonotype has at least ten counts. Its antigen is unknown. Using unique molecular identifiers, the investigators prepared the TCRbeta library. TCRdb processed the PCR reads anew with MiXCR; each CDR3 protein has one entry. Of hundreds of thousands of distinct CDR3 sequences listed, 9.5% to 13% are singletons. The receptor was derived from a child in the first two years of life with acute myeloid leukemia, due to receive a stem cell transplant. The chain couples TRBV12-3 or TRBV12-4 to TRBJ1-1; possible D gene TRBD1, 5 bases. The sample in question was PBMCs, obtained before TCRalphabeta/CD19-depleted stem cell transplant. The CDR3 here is CASSLAPVRSHTQVDTEAFF. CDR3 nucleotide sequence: TGTGCCAGCAGTTTAGCCCCCGTGCGTTCACACACACAGGTGGACACTGAAGCTTTCTTT.